Sequencing of this TCR beta chain was carried out in a study of response to subunit inactivated influenza vaccine. Overall study findings and caveats: It was suggested by the authors that few new T cells are recruited by each seasonal influenza vaccination.

In this sample, this clonotype turned up a few times. Its antigen is unidentified. From the RT-PCR reads, TCRdb called clonotypes with MiXCR, one entry per CDR3 protein. The repertoire has under 800,000 distinct CDR3 sequences, approximately 15% of them found once; the top ten carry 6% to 7%. The clonotype originates from a man in his forties or fifties who received an inactivated influenza vaccine. The material sequenced was PBMCs from blood, taken around two weeks before vaccination.

The DNA of the CDR3 is TGTGCCAGCACCTGGACTAGCGGACGGGCAACGAATACGCAGTATTTT. Protein sequence: CASTWTSGRATNTQYF. The chain has TRBV25-1 and TRBJ2-3; TRBD2 agrees at 10 bases. The V segment lost 7 bases and the J segment 7 bases; nucleotides outside the gene matches: 14. The CDR3 is 16 residues long. Germline CDR1 reads MGHDK; CDR2 reads SYGVNS.